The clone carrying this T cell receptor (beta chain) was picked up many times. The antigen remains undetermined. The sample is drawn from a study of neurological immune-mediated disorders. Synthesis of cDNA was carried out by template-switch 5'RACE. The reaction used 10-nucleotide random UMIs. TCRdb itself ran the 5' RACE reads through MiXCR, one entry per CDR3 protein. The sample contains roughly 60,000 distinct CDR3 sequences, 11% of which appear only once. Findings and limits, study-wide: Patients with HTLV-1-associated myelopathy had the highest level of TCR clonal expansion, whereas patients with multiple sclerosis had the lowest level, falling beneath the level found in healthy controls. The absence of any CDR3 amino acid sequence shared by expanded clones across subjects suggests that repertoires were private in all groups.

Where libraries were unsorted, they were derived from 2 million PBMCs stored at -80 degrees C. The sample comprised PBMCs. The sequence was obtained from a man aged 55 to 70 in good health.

The CDR3 protein is CSASRVTYNEQFF. The CDR3 coding sequence is TGCAGTGCCAGCCGGGTGACCTACAATGAGCAGTTCTTC. The rearrangement links TRBV20-1 to TRBJ2-1; no clear D. The germline CDR1 and CDR2 sequences are DFQATT and SNEGSKA (reference sequence). The CDR3 contains 13 residues. Trimming stripped 6 bases from V and 2 bases from J, with 11 bases between.